What follows are 28 T cell receptor beta chains derived from one specimen sequenced in a study of T-cell reconstitution after alpha-beta-depleted transplantation in children. The TCRbeta library incorporated unique molecular identifiers. Each CDR3 protein is one row after TCRdb ran MiXCR on the PCR reads. The table records about 980,000 distinct CDR3 sequences, roughly 29% of them present only once. Source: PBMCs, mostly from graft donor cells, taken 360 days after TCRalphabeta/CD19-depleted stem cell transplant. These receptor sequences come from a boy younger than two who had a stem cell transplant for SCID, so the T cells may come from the graft donor.

The rearrangement links TRBV10-2 to TRBJ2-1, with 11 nucleotides matching TRBD2. V lost 7 bases, J lost 2 bases, and 4 bases stayed unmatched. This CDR3 is 15 amino acids long. Germline V gene data show CDR1 as WSHSY and CDR2 as SAAADI. The CDR3 reads CASNSGGGPYNEQFF. The CDR3 DNA reads TGCGCCAGCAATAGCGGGGGGGGCCCCTACAATGAGCAGTTCTTC.

This clonotype has just a few counts. At one boundary the junction diverges from the germline segment, which might be a read error. The chain carries TRBV12-3 or TRBV12-4 and TRBJ2-7; D unresolved. The CDR3 is 8 residues long. This CDR3 is CASSLDDF. The CDR3 DNA reads TGTGCCAGCAGTTTAGATGACTTC.

This clonotype was recorded a few times. This chain connects TRBV7-2 to TRBJ2-7; perhaps TRBD1 as D (5 bases). Germline loops: CDR1 SGHTA, CDR2 FQGNSA. There are 13 residues in the CDR3. The ends were cut back, 4 bases at V and 3 bases at J, with 10 bases in the middle. The CDR3 loop is CASSSGRDYEQYF. CDR3 nucleotide sequence: TGTGCCAGCAGCTCAGGCAGGGACTACGAGCAGTACTTC.

This clonotype was counted ten times or more. V and J are TRBV3-1 and TRBJ2-7; D unresolved. The CDR3 has 13 amino acids. Germline V gene lookup returns CDR1 LGHDT and CDR2 YNNKEL (reference sequence). V was pared by 1 base and J by 8 bases, with 12 bases between. CDR3 sequence (DNA): TGTGCCAGCAGCCAAGGCATCCTAGTCCAGCAGTACTTC. Translated: CASSQGILVQQYF.

V gene TRBV7-9 combines with J gene TRBJ2-7; tentatively, D is TRBD1 or TRBD2 (5 bases each). The CDR3 is 13 residues long. The V and J ends lost 2 bases and 6 bases respectively, with 11 bases between them. In germline, CDR1 is SEHNR, CDR2 FQNEAQ (reference sequence). The CDR3 region is CASSLWGSGEQYF. DNA for the CDR3: TGTGCCAGCAGCTTATGGGGGAGTGGCGAGCAGTACTTC. The full variable domain, completed using reference TRBV7-9 and TRBJ2-7, is DTGVSQNPRHKITKRGQNVTFRCDPISEHNRLYWYRQTLGQGPEFLTYFQNEAQLEKSRLLSDRFSAERPKGSFSTLEIQRTEQGDSAMYLCASSLWGSGEQYFGPGTRLTVT.

The chain couples TRBV20-1 to TRBJ2-5; D gene unclear. Looked up from germline, CDR1 is DFQATT and CDR2 is SNEGSKA (reference sequence). V shed 4 bases and J shed 4 bases, with 4 bases lying between them. The CDR3 has 10 amino acids. The CDR3 DNA reads TGCAGTGCTAATGCAGAGACCCAGTACTTC. As protein: CSANAETQYF.

The J gene is TRBJ2-1, the V gene TRBV6-6, with no clear D. The CDR3 has 13 amino acids. CDR1 MNHNY and CDR2 SVGAGI come from the germline V gene (reference sequence). Trimming removed 5 bases from V and 6 bases from J, with 11 bases in between. The chain's CDR3 is CASSMDGSNEQFF. In nucleotides, the CDR3 is TGTGCCAGCAGTATGGACGGAAGCAATGAGCAGTTCTTC.

Written as DNA, the CDR3 is TGTGCCAGCAGTTACTTGGGGGACGGGGAGCTGTTTTTT. Amino acids: CASSYLGDGELFF. The chain recombines TRBV6-5 with TRBJ2-2; D may be TRBD1 or TRBD2 (5 bases each). The V gene's germline CDR1 is MNHEY and CDR2 SVGAGI. The CDR3 runs to 13 residues. Trimming left V 1 base short and J 7 bases short, with 7 bases between.

This clonotype was observed a handful of times. This chain connects TRBV5-5 to TRBJ2-3; possible D gene TRBD1, 6 bases. This CDR3 has 16 amino acids. CDR1 is SGHKS, CDR2 YYEKEE, per germline (reference sequence). The ends were cut back, 4 bases at V and 0 bases at J, with 15 bases in the middle. The CDR3 region is CASSLGARASTDTQYF. The CDR3 DNA reads TGTGCCAGCAGCCTGGGGGCCAGGGCTAGCACAGATACGCAGTATTTT.

This clonotype was detected a few times. The V gene is TRBV12-3 or TRBV12-4, the J gene TRBJ2-7; perhaps TRBD1 as D (5 bases). The CDR3 contains 16 residues. Trimming left V 6 bases short and J 2 bases short, with 20 bases between. The CDR3 sequence: CASSRPTSGPTYEQYF. The CDR3 DNA sequence: TGTGCCAGCAGCCGACCAACCTCAGGGCCTACCTACGAGCAGTACTTC.

This clonotype was observed a handful of times. DNA for the CDR3: TGTGCCAGCAGCTTCCCGGGACTAGCGGTATTGCCGTTCTTC. This translates into CASSFPGLAVLPFF. The chain links TRBV7-2 to TRBJ2-1; 11 nucleotides line up with TRBD2. CDR3 size: 14 residues. CDR1 is SGHTA, CDR2 FQGNSA, per germline. The J segment lost 15 bases and the V segment lost 3 bases, leaving 10 bases of the junction unmatched.

A few counts support this clonotype. The chain couples TRBV15 to TRBJ2-1; D is unclear. Germline loops: CDR1 LNHNV, CDR2 YYDKDF (reference sequence). V lost 5 bases and J lost 6, with 11 bases in between. CDR3 length equals 13 residues. The CDR3 coding sequence is TGTGCCACCAGCTCCGCAGCAGTCAATGAGCAGTTCTTC. Amino acids: CATSSAAVNEQFF.

This clonotype has only a few counts. The chain recombines TRBV12-3 or TRBV12-4 with TRBJ2-7, with 8 positions matching TRBD1. V shed 7 bases, J shed 10 bases, and the junction held 6 bases outside the gene matches. This CDR3 is 11 amino acids long. This CDR3 is CASTTTGEQYF. CDR3 nucleotide sequence: TGTGCCAGCACCACGACAGGGGAACAGTACTTC.

This clonotype occurred many times. The chain links TRBV15 to TRBJ2-1; D assignment may be TRBD1 or TRBD2 (5 bases each). Germline CDR1 and CDR2: LNHNV and YYDKDF (reference sequence). The CDR3 covers 16 residues. Trimming pared 1 base from V and 6 bases from J, leaving 16 bases between. The CDR3 bases are TGTGCCACCAGCAGAGTACGGGACCAGAGAGGCAATGAGCAGTTCTTC. It translates to CATSRVRDQRGNEQFF. The entire variable domain, with the rest obtained from reference TRBV15 and TRBJ2-1, is as follows: DAMVIQNPRYQVTQFGKPVTLSCSQTLNHNVMYWYQQKSSQAPKLLFHYYDKDFNNEADTPDNFQSRRPNTSFCFLDIRSPGLGDTAMYLCATSRVRDQRGNEQFFGPGTRLTVL.

The V gene is TRBV12-1, the J gene TRBJ2-4. TRBV12-1 is assigned pseudogene status. CDR3 length: 14 residues. CDR3 amino acids: CASDLLQAKNIQYF. DNA of the CDR3: TGTGCCAGCGACTTGCTCCAGGCCAAAAACATTCAGTACTTC.

V is TRBV29-1 and J is TRBJ1-1; the D gene is possibly TRBD1 (5 bases). The CDR3 covers 14 residues. Trimming took 3 bases from V and 3 from J, leaving 14 bases between them. Germline V gene sequence: CDR1 SQVTM, CDR2 ANQGSEA. The CDR3 nucleotides are TGCAGCGTTGAGGAGGGGATACCTTACACTGAAGCTTTCTTT. Amino acids: CSVEEGIPYTEAFF.

The chain recombines TRBV12-3 or TRBV12-4 with TRBJ2-1, with unresolved D. V lost 2 bases, J lost 2 bases, and 10 bases lay in between. The CDR3 has 15 residues. The CDR3 bases are TGTGCCAGCAGTTTAAGCGCTGCAGCCTACAATGAGCAGTTCTTC. Translation gives CASSLSAAAYNEQFF.

This chain uses TRBV12-3 or TRBV12-4 with TRBJ1-1; D remains unclear. V dropped 6 bases and J dropped 6 bases, with 20 bases sitting between them. The CDR3 consists of 15 residues. The CDR3 DNA reads TGTGCCAGCAGCTGGCATCTCAGCGGGTCGGCTGAAGCTTTCTTT. Amino acid sequence: CASSWHLSGSAEAFF.

This clonotype was counted a few times. This chain connects TRBV11-2 to TRBJ2-1; D gene unclear. The CDR3 loop spans 14 amino acids. The germline CDR1 and CDR2 sequences are SGHAT and FQNNGV. Between the trimmed V and J ends, which lost 0 bases and 8 bases, there was a span of 11 bases. The CDR3 reads CASSLDRPSDEQFF. The CDR3, as DNA: TGTGCCAGCAGCTTAGATCGGCCGTCGGATGAGCAGTTCTTC.

The chain joins TRBV6-5 to TRBJ1-1; D is uncertain. V was shortened by 6 bases and J by 0 bases, with 8 bases between the two germline ends. CDR3 size: 13 residues. The V gene's germline CDR1 is MNHEY and CDR2 SVGAGI. Written as DNA, the CDR3 is TGTGCCAGCAGGTGGGCCTTGAACACTGAAGCTTTCTTT. Translated, it gives CASRWALNTEAFF.

The chain links TRBV6-5 to TRBJ1-1; D is possibly TRBD1 (5 bases). Trimming stripped 6 bases from V and 5 bases from J, with 10 bases between. Germline CDR1 and CDR2: MNHEY and SVGAGI. CDR3 length equals 12 residues. CDR3 region: CASRPGPTEAFF. The CDR3 DNA is TGTGCCAGCAGGCCGGGACCTACTGAAGCTTTCTTT.

There are a few counts of this clonotype. The chain couples TRBV12-3 or TRBV12-4 to TRBJ2-2; D uncertain. The CDR3 is 16 amino acids. Trimming cost V 3 bases and J 0 bases, with 11 bases left between them. The CDR3 nucleotides read TGTGCCAGCAGTTTGGTGGGCCTCTCGAACACCGGGGAGCTGTTTTTT. Translated, it gives CASSLVGLSNTGELFF.

This chain joins TRBV6-5 and TRBJ2-2, with D perhaps TRBD1 or TRBD2 (6 bases each). The CDR3 spans 17 residues. Germline lookup yields CDR1 MNHEY and CDR2 SVGAGI. With 0 bases removed from V and 1 base from J, the gap between germline ends came to 12 bases. CDR3: CASSYSIGGGNTGELFF. The CDR3 DNA reads TGTGCCAGCAGTTACTCGATAGGAGGGGGGAACACCGGGGAGCTGTTTTTT.

The sample holds many counts of this clonotype. V usage is TRBV29-1 and J usage is TRBJ1-1; possibly TRBD1 for D (5 bases). The CDR3 sequence is 13 residues long. V shed 4 bases and J shed 5 bases, with 14 bases lying between them. Germline V gene lookup returns CDR1 SQVTM and CDR2 ANQGSEA. The CDR3 reads CSVGYQGGTEAFF. CDR3 sequence (DNA): TGCAGCGTTGGGTACCAGGGTGGGACTGAAGCTTTCTTT.

V usage is TRBV11-2 and J usage is TRBJ2-3; 10 bases map to TRBD2. V dropped 6 bases and J dropped 0; count of bases not matched to a gene: 12. The length of the CDR3 is 18 residues. Germline lookup yields CDR1 SGHAT and CDR2 FQNNGV. CDR3 residues: CASSAPAGGPFSTDTQYF. Written as DNA, the CDR3 is TGTGCCAGCAGTGCCCCAGCGGGGGGGCCCTTTAGCACAGATACGCAGTATTTT.

The DNA of the CDR3 is TGCAGCGTGATCCCGGGACAAGGAAACACCATATATTTT. This encodes CSVIPGQGNTIYF. This chain uses TRBV29-1 with TRBJ1-3, with D perhaps TRBD1 (6 bases). The CDR3 loop spans 13 amino acids. Germline V gives CDR1 SQVTM, CDR2 ANQGSEA. V lost 6 bases, J lost 4 bases, and 13 bases lay in between. Using reference TRBV29-1 and TRBJ1-3 for the parts outside the CDR3, the full variable domain is SAVISQKPSRDICQRGTSLTIQCQVDSQVTMMFWYRQQPGQSLTLIATANQGSEATYESGFVIDKFPISRPNLTFSTLTVSNMSPEDSSIYLCSVIPGQGNTIYFGEGSWLTVV.

The chain employs TRBV20-1 and TRBJ2-2; 7 bases match TRBD2. V lost 5 bases and J lost 1; bases outside the gene matches: 7. The CDR3 is made up of 15 amino acids. Germline V CDR1 and CDR2: DFQATT, SNEGSKA (reference sequence). CDR3 protein: CSAPSGGVNTGELFF. CDR3 sequence (DNA): TGCAGTGCTCCCTCGGGGGGAGTGAACACCGGGGAGCTGTTTTTT.

This clonotype was observed a few times. The chain joins TRBV28 to TRBJ2-7; D is unresolved. Germline lookup yields CDR1 MDHEN and CDR2 SYDVKM. The CDR3 extends over 16 amino acids. V lost 2 bases, J lost 3 bases, and 17 bases lay in between. The CDR3 sequence is CASSLRRQASIYEQYF. The DNA of the CDR3 is TGTGCCAGCAGTTTAAGACGCCAGGCGTCGATCTACGAGCAGTACTTC.